This T cell receptor beta chain was sequenced during a study of blood T cell repertoires in COVID-19. Overall study: COVID-19 samples collected from the United States, Italy and Spain covered acute and convalescent phases. Sample material is recorded as cDNA or gDNA derived from T cells, B-cell-depleted T cells, or PBMCs.

Trimming cost V 7 bases and J 10 bases; bases outside gene matches: 11. Germline lookup yields CDR1 MNHNY and CDR2 SVGAGI (reference sequence). The CDR3 contains 13 residues. Authors' data handling: From reference gene primer amplification, estimates of nucleated cell counts were derived. TCRdb keeps only in-frame clones here, not all; method: immunoSEQ multiplex PCR. V, J and clone size reflect that table, while D and trimming were determined from the DNA. The sample lists about 180,000 clones; around 89% were seen once. The J gene is TRBJ1-1, the V gene TRBV6-6; TRBD1 aligns across 8 bases. This clonotype originated in a man aged 18 to 35 who had recovered from COVID-19. Sequenced sample: peripheral blood. CDR3 DNA sequence: TGTGCCAGCAATCGAATCTCCGGGACAGGAGCTTTCTTT. It specifies CASNRISGTGAFF.